This TCR beta chain emerged from a study of blood T cell repertoires in COVID-19. Looking at the study overall: From the United States, Italy and Spain came samples of acute and convalescent COVID-19. T cells, B-cell-depleted T cells, or PBMCs provided the cDNA or gDNA that served as material.

Source study methods: Cell counts per sample came from amplifying reference gene primers. The table came from immunoSEQ multiplex PCR; TCRdb's copy has only in-frame clones and leaves some out. The V and J calls and clone size were taken over from that table, and D and trimming were inferred from the DNA. The top ten hold over 7% of the sample, which has tens of thousands of clones, over 80% seen once. The CDR3 sequence is 14 residues long. V lost 5 bases to trimming and J lost 5 bases; unmatched junction nucleotides: 8. Germline CDR1 SGHNT, CDR2 YYREEE (reference sequence). The sample holds a few counts of this clone.

This rearrangement joins TRBV5-4 to TRBJ2-7; TRBD1 agrees at 9 bases. Sequenced material: peripheral blood. This clonotype was obtained from a man in his fifties or sixties with active COVID-19. In DNA form, the CDR3 reads TGTGCCAGCAGGTTACAGGGGGCCAACCACGAGCAGTACTTC. It specifies CASRLQGANHEQYF.